Below, 16 T cell receptor beta chains from the same sample are listed, as sequenced in a study of cytomegalovirus exposure and HLA in healthy donors (dated by TCRdb to the late 2010s). The receptor library was made with the immunoSEQ multiplex PCR assay. The source is immuneACCESS, and TCRdb retained only in-frame sequences with V and J called. Part of the clones is not carried over; for the studies checked, unresolved V genes explain less than half of this, and the remainder is unexplained. This sample has some 90,000 clones in its table, and roughly 90% of those were observed once. In total, the top ten clones hold under 6.5% of the sample. The sequencing sample was made of PBMCs. The receptors stem from a man aged 18 to 30 in good health and CMV-seropositive.

V and J are TRBV6-5 and TRBJ2-7; D is possibly TRBD2 (6 bases). Germline V CDR1 and CDR2: MNHEY, SVGAGI. Trimming cost V 4 bases and J 5 bases, with 12 bases left between them. The CDR3 totals 13 residues. Here the CDR3 reads CASSSGTLNEQYF. The CDR3 DNA follows: TGTGCCAGCAGTTCAGGGACTCTCAACGAGCAGTACTTC.

The chain joins TRBV4-1 to TRBJ1-1; 11 bases are a match to TRBD1. CDR1 MGHRA and CDR2 YSYEKL come from the germline V gene. Losses at the gene ends were 4 bases for V and 0 bases for J; bases not matched to a gene: 4. The CDR3 has 16 residues. The CDR3 sequence is CASSRGQGAMNTEAFF. The CDR3 DNA reads as TGCGCCAGCAGCCGCGGACAGGGGGCTATGAACACTGAAGCTTTCTTT.

This clone showed up just a few times. The chain links TRBV15 to TRBJ2-4; weak D call: TRBD1 (5 bases). Germline CDR1 and CDR2: LNHNV and YYDKDF (reference sequence). V lost 3 bases and J 9 bases, leaving 12 bases between the germline ends. The CDR3 has 13 amino acids. DNA of the CDR3: TGTGCCACCAGCAGCGGACAAGACAGCATTCAGTACTTC. Translation gives CATSSGQDSIQYF. Combining the CDR3 with reference TRBV15 and TRBJ2-4 gives the whole variable domain DAMVIQNPRYQVTQFGKPVTLSCSQTLNHNVMYWYQQKSSQAPKLLFHYYDKDFNNEADTPDNFQSRRPNTSFCFLDIRSPGLGDTAMYLCATSSGQDSIQYFGAGTRLSVL.

This sequence joins TRBV2 and TRBJ2-7; 8 bases fit TRBD1. CDR1 is SNHLY, CDR2 FYNNEI, per germline. The CDR3 is 13 residues long. J lost 2 bases, V lost 10 bases, and 7 bases had no gene match. CDR3 coding DNA: TGTGCCACCTGGAGGACAGGGACCTACGAGCAGTACTTC. Translating it yields CATWRTGTYEQYF.

The V call is TRBV2, the J call TRBJ2-2; TRBD1 is a possible D gene (6 bases). The ends were cut back, 1 base at V and 6 bases at J, with 12 bases in the middle. CDR1 and CDR2 (germline): SNHLY, FYNNEI. The CDR3 extends over 15 amino acids. The DNA for the CDR3 is TGTGCCAGCAGTGAAGGGTCGACAGGAGCCGGGGAGCTGTTTTTT. Translated: CASSEGSTGAGELFF.

The V call is TRBV5-6, the J call TRBJ2-1; no definite D call. CDR1 is SGHDT, CDR2 YYEEEE, per germline. The CDR3 runs to 14 residues. V lost 3 bases and J 6 bases, leaving 13 bases between the germline ends. Here the CDR3 DNA reads TGTGCCAGCAGCTCGTCCGGCGGAGTCAATGAGCAGTTCTTC. It codes for CASSSSGGVNEQFF.

This chain uses TRBV28 with TRBJ2-7; 9 nucleotides agree with TRBD2. Germline CDR1 MDHEN, CDR2 SYDVKM. This CDR3 spans 12 amino acids. Germline trimming cut 11 bases from V and 4 bases from J; bases unmatched to any gene: 6. CDR3 protein: CAGGRGSYEQYF. CDR3 nucleotides: TGTGCCGGCGGGAGGGGGAGTTACGAGCAGTACTTC.

The J gene is TRBJ2-7, the V gene TRBV7-2; possible D gene TRBD2, 5 bases. Germline assignment: CDR1 SGHTA and CDR2 FQGNSA. The CDR3 covers 15 residues. V lost 5 bases, J lost 1 base, and 15 bases lay in between. The CDR3, as DNA: TGTGCCAGCAGCCCAGCTAGCTATAGGTCCTACGAGCAGTACTTC. Its translation: CASSPASYRSYEQYF.

The V gene is TRBV5-5, the J gene TRBJ2-1; 7 nucleotides align to TRBD2. CDR3 length equals 17 residues. Germline V CDR1 and CDR2: SGHKS, YYEKEE (reference sequence). V was pared by 0 bases and J by 5 bases, with 11 bases of the junction left unmatched. CDR3 loop: CASSLEVGGPVNNEQFF. Written as DNA, the CDR3 is TGTGCCAGCAGCTTGGAGGTGGGAGGGCCGGTAAACAATGAGCAGTTCTTC.

The V gene is TRBV2, the J gene TRBJ1-5; possibly TRBD1 for D (6 bases). V gave up 5 bases and J gave up 0 bases, with 11 bases separating them. The germline gives CDR1 SNHLY, CDR2 FYNNEI. The CDR3 extends over 15 amino acids. The CDR3: CASSRTVYSNQPQHF. The DNA for the CDR3 is TGTGCCAGCAGTAGGACAGTTTATAGCAATCAGCCCCAGCATTTT. Complete variable domain (other parts from reference TRBV2 and TRBJ1-5): EPEVTQTPSHQVTQMGQEVILRCVPISNHLYFYWYRQILGQKVEFLVSFYNNEISEKSEIFDDQFSVERPDGSNFTLKIRSTKLEDSAMYFCASSRTVYSNQPQHFGDGTRLSIL.

J is TRBJ1-2 and V is TRBV6-5, with a tentative D call TRBD1 (6 bases). Trimming removed 2 bases from V and 8 bases from J, with 9 bases in between. The CDR3 sequence is 12 residues long. Per germline, CDR1 MNHEY and CDR2 SVGAGI. The CDR3 spells CASSYNRAGYTF. DNA of the CDR3: TGTGCCAGCAGTTACAACAGGGCCGGCTACACCTTC.

V and J are TRBV6-1 and TRBJ2-1; the match to TRBD2 covers 7 bases. Per the germline V gene, CDR1 is MNHNS and CDR2 is SASEGT. The CDR3 is 16 amino acids. The ends lost 1 base at V and 7 bases at J; junction bases unmatched: 10. Here the CDR3 DNA reads TGTGCCAGCAGTGAAGTAGGCGGGGGTGGTAAGAATGAGCAGTTCTTC. It translates to CASSEVGGGGKNEQFF.

V gene TRBV9 combines with J gene TRBJ2-7; D possibly corresponds to TRBD2 (6 bases). CDR1 is SGDLS and CDR2 is YYNGEE in the germline V gene. V was pared by 0 bases and J by 4 bases, with 14 bases between. The CDR3 has 15 residues. In DNA form, the CDR3 reads TGTGCCAGCAGCGTAGGGGAGGAGGGTTCTTACGAGCAGTACTTC. Residues: CASSVGEEGSYEQYF.

The V call is TRBV7-2, the J call TRBJ1-4; D unresolved. CDR1 and CDR2 (germline): SGHTA, FQGNSA. Trimming shortened V by 5 bases and J by 0 bases, and 13 bases separated the two germline ends. The CDR3 has 16 amino acids. The CDR3 is CASSLEGRATNEKLFF. The DNA of the CDR3 is TGTGCCAGCAGCCTAGAAGGGAGGGCAACTAATGAAAAACTGTTTTTT. The entire variable domain, with the rest obtained from reference TRBV7-2 and TRBJ1-4, is as follows: GAGVSQSPSNKVTEKGKDVELRCDPISGHTALYWYRQSLGQGLEFLIYFQGNSAPDKSGLPSDRFSAERTGGSVSTLTIQRTQQEDSAVYLCASSLEGRATNEKLFFGSGTQLSVL.

The V and J genes are TRBV7-9 and TRBJ2-7, with D possibly being TRBD2 (6 bases). V lost 2 bases and J lost 7, with 18 bases in between. The CDR3 has 15 amino acids. Germline V gives CDR1 SEHNR, CDR2 FQNEAQ (reference sequence). DNA of the CDR3: TGTGCCAGCAGCTTATTGGACACAGTTGGGGGGGAGCAGTACTTC. Translation: CASSLLDTVGGEQYF.

In its sample, this clone was seen once. The chain employs TRBV5-1 and TRBJ2-3; TRBD2 matches 14 bases. Germline CDR1 reads SGHRS; CDR2 reads YFSETQ. The CDR3 length is 16 residues. Germline trimming cut 0 bases from V and 4 bases from J; bases unmatched to any gene: 1. CDR3 bases: TGCGCCAGCAGCTTGGAGGGACTAGCGGGGGCAGATACGCAGTATTTT. It specifies CASSLEGLAGADTQYF.